This T cell receptor (beta chain) was sequenced during a study of memory CD4+ T cells and cytomegalovirus serostatus. Study-wide points: Suggested: most of the CMV-linked TCR signature lies in CD4+ memory cells.

How the authors handled the data: After removing out-of-frame reads, 2 million to 2.5 million distinct TCRbeta sequences remained. Some clones are missing from TCRdb's copy, which holds only in-frame ones; the method was immunoSEQ multiplex PCR. D and trimming were read from the DNA, whereas the V and J calls and clone size are those reported in that table. Of tens of thousands of clones in the sample, around three quarters were seen once. Looked up from germline, CDR1 is SGHDT and CDR2 is YYEEEE. The CDR3 is 17 amino acids. V lost 4 bases, J lost 0 bases, and 14 bases lay in between. Single viable CD3+CD4+CD8-CD45RO+ cells were sorted as the memory CD4+ T cells. This clone occurred a few times. Its target is unknown.

The clonotype was recovered from an adult in good health and CMV-seronegative. Sequenced: memory CD4+ T cells from blood. The gene calls are TRBV5-6 and TRBJ2-6; no firm D call. The CDR3 coding sequence is TGTGCCAGCAGCGCGGTCTCCATGAGCTCTGGGGCCAACGTCCTGACTTTC. It is translated as CASSAVSMSSGANVLTF.